The 21 T cell receptor beta chains below were found in one sample sequenced in a study of regulatory T cells in long-lasting Graves disease. The sample's time point: persistent/refractory GD, antithyroid drugs over 5 years with positive TRAb. With RNA extracted from PBMCs as input, the TCR library was made. For TCR beta, libraries came from iRepertoire HTBI primers and Arm-PCR of CDR3 regions. TCRdb itself ran the multiplex PCR reads through MiXCR, one entry per CDR3 protein. The sample yields around 400,000 distinct CDR3 sequences, around a fifth seen once. Sequenced here: peripheral blood mononuclear cells (PBMCs), sampled when the disease was refractory, from a patient treated with antithyroid drugs. All receptors derive from a female donor with Graves disease.

With regard to this clonotype: Since a much larger clone is just one base distant, this may be a read error. CDR3 residues: CAISDGSHYTF. CDR3 DNA sequence: TGTGCCATCAGTGATGGCTCTCACTACACCTTC. This chain links TRBV10-3 with TRBJ1-2; D uncertain. Trimming took 3 bases from V and 10 from J, leaving 9 bases between them. Germline V CDR1 and CDR2: ENHRY, SYGVKD. This CDR3 comprises 11 residues.

This clonotype was detected ten times or more. V and J are TRBV20-1 and TRBJ1-6, with D tentatively TRBD1 (5 bases). Germline lookup yields CDR1 DFQATT and CDR2 SNEGSKA (reference sequence). CDR3 length equals 13 residues. The V end lost 4 bases, the J end lost 7 bases, and 11 bases lay between the germline ends. CDR3 region: CSAIAGSNSPLHF. The CDR3 DNA reads as TGCAGTGCTATTGCAGGGAGCAATTCACCCCTCCACTTT.

This clonotype was found many times. This chain connects TRBV6-1 to TRBJ2-5; 8 positions match TRBD2. Per germline, CDR1 MNHNS and CDR2 SASEGT. The V segment lost 6 bases and the J segment 0 bases; nucleotides outside the gene matches: 9. The CDR3 length is 16 residues. CDR3 loop: CASSGEPSGYQETQYF. In DNA, the CDR3 is TGTGCCAGCAGCGGAGAACCTAGCGGGTACCAAGAGACCCAGTACTTC.

This clonotype was recorded at least ten times. The V and J genes are TRBV3-1 and TRBJ1-1; D not resolved. This CDR3 spans 14 amino acids. Germline V gene data show CDR1 as LGHDT and CDR2 as YNNKEL (reference sequence). V was shortened by 4 bases and J by 5 bases, with 14 bases between the two germline ends. CDR3 DNA sequence: TGTGCCAGCAGCCGCGGTACTATGTGGACTGAAGCTTTCTTT. Its protein is CASSRGTMWTEAFF.

V usage is TRBV19 and J usage is TRBJ2-7; the D is unclear. Germline V gene sequence: CDR1 LNHDA, CDR2 SQIVND (reference sequence). The V gene lost 6 bases and the J gene lost 6 bases, with 12 bases spanning the gap. This CDR3 comprises 12 residues. The CDR3 reads CASSSPLGEQYF. CDR3 sequence (DNA): TGTGCCAGTAGCAGCCCGTTGGGCGAGCAGTACTTC.

This clonotype came up many times. V usage is TRBV6-2 or TRBV6-3 and J usage is TRBJ2-5, with 11 nucleotides matching TRBD2. The CDR3 is made up of 17 amino acids. The germline gives CDR1 MNHEY, CDR2 SVGEGT. Trimming took 2 bases from V and 7 from J; bases not matched to a gene: 12. The DNA for the CDR3 is TGTGCCAGCAGTTACACCTGGACTAGCGGGCGGGAGGTGACCCAGTACTTC. This sequence encodes CASSYTWTSGREVTQYF.

V is TRBV16 and J is TRBJ1-2; D remains unclear. The germline V and J ends were trimmed by 4 bases and 3 bases, with 12 bases remaining between them. The germline V gene has CDR1 KGHSY and CDR2 FQNENV. This CDR3 spans 14 amino acids. In nucleotides, the CDR3 is TGTGCCAGCAGCCCTCGAGGCCTTGACTATGGCTACACCTTC. Residues: CASSPRGLDYGYTF.

Ten or more counts support this clonotype. The J gene is TRBJ1-2, the V gene TRBV28, with 11 bases lining up with TRBD1. The germline V gene has CDR1 MDHEN and CDR2 SYDVKM. The CDR3 spans 15 residues. V shed 6 bases and J 5 bases; nucleotides not matched to a gene: 8. For the CDR3, the DNA is TGTGCCAGCAGGGGAAGGACAGGGGGCCTGTATGGCTACACCTTC. Translated, it gives CASRGRTGGLYGYTF.

This clonotype came up a few times. The CDR3 sequence: CASSEQGAGANVLTF. The CDR3 DNA reads TGTGCCAGCAGTGAGCAGGGAGCCGGGGCCAACGTCCTGACTTTC. This chain uses TRBV2 with TRBJ2-6; possibly TRBD1 or TRBD2 for D (5 bases each). The CDR3 contains 15 residues. The V and J ends lost 3 bases and 4 bases respectively, with 10 bases between them. CDR1 and CDR2 (germline): SNHLY, FYNNEI.

Remarks on this clonotype: An end of the junction differs from the germline gene, which may be a read error. The chain joins TRBV7-2 to TRBJ2-5; D not certain. The germline gives CDR1 SGHTA, CDR2 FQGNSA. There are 14 residues in the CDR3. CDR3 coding DNA: TGTGCCAGCAGGGGCTATGATTCCTCATGGGCCCAGCACTTC. It specifies CASRGYDSSWAQHF.

V and J are TRBV6-5 and TRBJ2-2; D ambiguous. The length of the CDR3 is 15 residues. Trimming shortened V by 2 bases and J by 2 bases, and 9 bases separated the two germline ends. CDR1 and CDR2 (germline): MNHEY, SVGAGI. DNA of the CDR3: TGTGCCAGCAGTTACCAGGAAATTAACACCGGGGAGCTGTTTTTT. Translated, it gives CASSYQEINTGELFF.

This chain connects TRBV6-4 to TRBJ2-7, with TRBD1 as a possible D gene (8 bases). The CDR3 is 21 amino acids. Germline V gene lookup returns CDR1 MRHNA and CDR2 SNTAGT. V was cut by 2 bases and J by 2 bases, with 31 bases left in between. This CDR3 reads CASSDGGVQGVYLPRPYEQYF. For the CDR3, the DNA is TGTGCCAGCAGTGACGGGGGGGTACAGGGGGTTTACCTCCCCCGCCCCTACGAGCAGTACTTC.

The rearrangement uses TRBV30 and TRBJ1-1; maybe TRBD1 (6 bases). Germline CDR1 GTSNPN, CDR2 SVGIG (reference sequence). The CDR3 has 14 amino acids. V shed 0 bases and J shed 4 bases, with 12 bases lying between them. DNA for the CDR3: TGTGCCTGGAGTGTACTGATAGGGGGCACTGAAGCTTTCTTT. This encodes CAWSVLIGGTEAFF.

About this clonotype: This may be a read error, as it is one base from a much larger clone. This rearrangement joins TRBV20-1 to TRBJ2-2; D not certain. Per germline, CDR1 DFQATT and CDR2 SNEGSKA (reference sequence). This CDR3 is 14 amino acids long. In DNA, the CDR3 is TGCAGTGCTAGAGAACGGATGAACACCAGGGAGCTGTTTTTT. This gives the protein CSARERMNTRELFF.

This clonotype was counted many times. This chain joins TRBV6-1 and TRBJ2-2; weak D call: TRBD1 (5 bases). The germline V gene has CDR1 MNHNS and CDR2 SASEGT. This CDR3 has 13 residues. The V end lost 2 bases, the J end lost 6 bases, and 7 bases lay between the germline ends. The DNA for the CDR3 is TGTGCCAGCAGTGAAACAGGCTCCGGGGAGCTGTTTTTT. Protein: CASSETGSGELFF.

Concerning this clonotype: This may be a read error: a much more frequent sequence differs by one nucleotide. The rearrangement links TRBV6-1 to TRBJ1-2; 7 positions match TRBD1. This CDR3 comprises 14 residues. Germline assignment: CDR1 MNHNS and CDR2 SASEGT. The chain's CDR3 is CTSIRQGANYGYTF. The DNA of the CDR3 is TGTACCAGCATCAGACAGGGAGCTAACTATGGCTACACCTTC.

This clonotype was counted many times. The V gene is TRBV7-8, the J gene TRBJ1-1; a possible D gene is TRBD1 (6 bases). CDR1 SGHVS and CDR2 FQNEAQ come from the germline V gene. CDR3 size: 22 residues. Trimming shortened V by 0 bases and J by 0 bases, and 29 bases separated the two germline ends. The CDR3 protein is CASSLAVLVGRPGVRLNTEAFF. The CDR3 bases are TGTGCCAGCAGCTTAGCAGTGCTAGTGGGTAGGCCAGGGGTGCGTTTGAACACTGAAGCTTTCTTT.

This clonotype was counted at least ten times. The chain recombines TRBV12-3 or TRBV12-4 with TRBJ1-4, with unresolved D. Between the trimmed V and J ends, which lost 4 bases and 8 bases, there was a span of 5 bases. This CDR3 spans 11 amino acids. As DNA, the CDR3 is TGTGCCAGCAGTTCCGGGGAAAAACTGTTTTTT. Translated: CASSSGEKLFF.

This clonotype was seen only a few times. The chain employs TRBV20-1 and TRBJ1-1, with unresolved D. The germline V gene has CDR1 DFQATT and CDR2 SNEGSKA (reference sequence). This CDR3 region has 16 residues. The V gene lost 0 bases and the J gene lost 0 bases, with 14 bases spanning the gap. The CDR3: CSARDLRHGVNTEAFF. The CDR3 DNA follows: TGCAGTGCTAGAGACCTTAGACACGGAGTGAACACTGAAGCTTTCTTT.

The J gene is TRBJ2-2, the V gene TRBV4-1; D call uncertain. This CDR3 comprises 12 residues. Per the germline V gene, CDR1 is MGHRA and CDR2 is YSYEKL. V was shortened by 3 bases and J by 4 bases, with 3 bases between the two germline ends. The CDR3 DNA is TGCGCCAGCAGCCACACCACCGGGGAGCTGTTTTTT. Translating it yields CASSHTTGELFF.

This clonotype came up many times. This CDR3 reads CASSPRTAIYEQYF. In DNA form, the CDR3 reads TGCGCCAGCAGTCCAAGGACAGCTATCTACGAGCAGTACTTC. The rearrangement joins TRBV10-1 to TRBJ2-7; possible D gene TRBD1, 6 bases. The CDR3 is made up of 14 amino acids. Trimming left V 5 bases short and J 3 bases short, with 14 bases between. CDR1 is WNHNN, CDR2 SYGVQD, per germline (reference sequence).